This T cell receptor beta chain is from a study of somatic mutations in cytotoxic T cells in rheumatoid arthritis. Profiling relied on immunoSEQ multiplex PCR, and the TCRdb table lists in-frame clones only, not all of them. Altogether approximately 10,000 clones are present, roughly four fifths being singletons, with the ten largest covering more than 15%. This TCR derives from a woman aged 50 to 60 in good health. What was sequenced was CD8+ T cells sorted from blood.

The CDR3 is CASSPKGATNEKLFF. The CDR3 DNA follows: TGTGCCAGCAGCCCAAAGGGGGCGACTAATGAAAAACTGTTTTTT. This chain joins TRBV5-4 and TRBJ1-4; 7 bases are a match to TRBD1. This CDR3 has 15 residues. CDR1 is SGHNT and CDR2 is YYREEE in the germline V gene (reference sequence). Trimming removed 4 bases from V and 2 bases from J; junction bases left unmatched: 5. The full variable domain, its missing parts supplied by reference TRBV5-4 and TRBJ1-4, is ETGVTQSPTHLIKTRGQQVTLRCSSQSGHNTVSWYQQALGQGPQFIFQYYREEENGRGNFPPRFSGLQFPNYSSELNVNALELDDSALYLCASSPKGATNEKLFFGSGTQLSVL.